The rows below give T cell receptor beta chains drawn from one sample of a study of CD8+CD57+ T cells in acquired aplastic anemia. TCRdb recomputed calls from the reads with MiXCR, one row per CDR3 protein. This table holds 190,000 or so distinct CDR3 sequences, approximately 60% found once. Input material: sorted CD4+, CD8+, or CD8+CD57+ T cells (not recorded which) from PBMCs. Source of these receptors: a human donor in good health. Both conserved end residues are part of each CDR3. D genes are given only for firm matches. Rows give clone size only sometimes, using once, few, many, or a class for an expanded clone.

D,size,J,V,CDR3,DNA
TRBD2,many,TRBJ2-7,TRBV10-2,CASEASGTYEQYF,TGCGCCAGCGAGGCTAGCGGGACCTACGAGCAGTACTTC
-,many,TRBJ1-1,TRBV7-8,CASRQSLTEAFF,TGTGCCAGCAGGCAAAGTCTCACTGAAGCTTTCTTT
TRBD2,-,TRBJ2-2,TRBV7-8,CASSPEGLAAAWELFF,TGTGCCAGCAGCCCAGAGGGACTAGCGGCGGCCTGGGAGCTGTTTTTC
-,few,TRBJ1-6,TRBV19,CASSRTEMFSPLHF,TGTGCCAGTAGTAGGACAGAGATGTTCTCACCCCTCCACTTT
TRBD2,-,TRBJ2-7,TRBV29-1,CSVENLAGGSYEQYF,TGCAGCGTTGAAAACCTAGCGGGAGGGAGCTACGAGCAGTACTTC
-,-,TRBJ2-7,TRBV27,CASSLSADSSYEQYF,TGTGCCAGCAGTTTATCAGCGGACTCTTCCTACGAGCAGTACTTC
-,-,TRBJ1-1,TRBV29-1,CSTEGGPRAEAFF,TGCAGCACCGAGGGGGGGCCCCGGGCTGAAGCTTTCTTT
TRBD2,-,TRBJ2-5,TRBV11-1,CASSYNGGETQYF,TGTGCCAGCAGCTATAACGGGGGGGAGACCCAGTACTTC
-,-,TRBJ2-3,TRBV7-3,CASSLDRSSTDTQYF,TGTGCCAGCAGCTTAGACAGGTCTAGCACAGATACGCAGTATTTT
-,-,TRBJ2-7,TRBV9,CASSAGLSYERYF,TGTGCCAGCAGTGCCGGACTGTCCTACGAGCGGTACTTC
-,once,TRBJ2-1,TRBV7-2,CASSLGRVGYNEQFF,TGTGCCAGCAGCTTAGGGCGGGTGGGCTACAATGAGCAGTTCTTC
-,many,TRBJ1-5,TRBV11-2,CASSSGEYSNQPQHF,TGTGCCAGCAGCTCGGGGGAGTATAGCAATCAGCCCCAGCATTTT
-,-,TRBJ2-3,TRBV15,CATSRGACGGTDTQYF,TGTGCCACCAGCAGAGGAGCTTGCGGGGGCACAGATACGCAGTATTTT
-,-,TRBJ2-3,TRBV12-3/TRBV12-4,CASSLGWRTSTDTQYF,TGTGCCAGCAGTTTAGGATGGCGGACTAGCACAGATACGCAGTATTTT
-,-,TRBJ1-5,TRBV2,CASRGYQPQHF,TGTGCCAGCAGAGGATATCAGCCCCAGCATTTT
TRBD2,few,TRBJ2-7,TRBV10-2,CASSDGGLLGNEQYF,TGCGCCAGCAGTGACGGGGGACTACTCGGGAACGAGCAGTACTTC
-,-,TRBJ2-5,TRBV9,CASSAGRGETQYF,TGTGCCAGCAGTGCGGGTCGGGGAGAGACCCAGTACTTC
TRBD2,-,TRBJ2-5,TRBV9,CASSPKTSSETQYF,TGTGCCAGCAGCCCGAAGACTAGCTCGGAGACCCAGTACTTC
-,-,TRBJ2-7,TRBV29-1,CSVVSSYEQYF,TGCAGCGTTGTCTCGAGCTACGAGCAGTACTTC
TRBD1,-,TRBJ2-2,TRBV20-1,CSATGQGWGTGELFF,TGCAGTGCGACGGGACAGGGATGGGGCACCGGGGAGCTGTTTTTT
TRBD2,few,TRBJ2-7,TRBV20-1,CSASPGTTLGSYEQYF,TGCAGTGCTTCGCCCGGGACTACCTTGGGGTCCTACGAGCAGTACTTC
TRBD1,-,TRBJ1-2,TRBV24-1,CATRRGDRGYGYTF,TGTGCCACCCGCCGAGGGGACAGGGGTTATGGCTACACCTTC
-,few,TRBJ2-7,TRBV24-1,CATSAPGGGGQGSPEQYF,TGTGCCACCAGTGCCCCGGGGGGGGGGGGACAGGGTAGTCCCGAGCAGTACTTC
-,many,TRBJ2-7,TRBV6-5,CASSPGMSGEQYF,TGTGCCAGCAGTCCGGGTATGAGCGGCGAGCAGTACTTC
TRBD2,-,TRBJ2-1,TRBV24-1,CATSGLGTSEYNEQFF,TGTGCCACCAGTGGTCTTGGGACTAGCGAGTACAATGAGCAGTTCTTC
TRBD1,-,TRBJ2-7,TRBV25-1,CASSPHTGERDEQYF,TGTGCCAGCAGCCCCCATACAGGGGAAAGGGACGAGCAGTACTTC
-,-,TRBJ1-4,TRBV10-3,CAIRQALWEKLFF,TGTGCCATCAGACAGGCTCTCTGGGAAAAACTGTTTTTT